This T cell receptor beta chain originates from a study of cytomegalovirus exposure and HLA in healthy donors. Study as a whole: Across roughly 400 genotyped donors, just over 80% landed in the Caucasian-associated ancestry cluster. Findings of the study overall: Follow-up analysis seemed to connect common viral pathogens with several of the most significant clusters identified. Among CMV-associated TCR beta chains, most appeared HLA-restricted in a later analysis. The study flagged about 160 TCR beta chains as cytomegalovirus-associated.

The CDR3 has 15 amino acids. Germline V CDR1 and CDR2: LNHNV, YYDKDF (reference sequence). V was pared by 0 bases and J by 6 bases, with 4 bases of the junction left unmatched. The PCR made use of 60 Vbeta and 13 Jbeta primers. TCRdb's copy holds only in-frame clones and misses some; the assay was immunoSEQ multiplex PCR. The sample lists about 67,000 clones, approximately 71% occurring once. This clone was detected only a few times. Its antigen remains unidentified. The material sequenced was PBMCs. The chain joins TRBV15 to TRBJ1-4, with 7 positions matching TRBD1. The clonotype was recovered from a woman aged 30 to 39 in good health and CMV-seronegative. The CDR3 here is CATSRETGVYEKLFF. CDR3 DNA sequence: TGTGCCACCAGCAGAGAAACAGGGGTTTATGAAAAACTGTTTTTT. The complete variable domain, with remaining parts taken from reference TRBV15 and TRBJ1-4, reads DAMVIQNPRYQVTQFGKPVTLSCSQTLNHNVMYWYQQKSSQAPKLLFHYYDKDFNNEADTPDNFQSRRPNTSFCFLDIRSPGLGDTAMYLCATSRETGVYEKLFFGSGTQLSVL.